One sample yielded the 21 T cell receptor beta chains listed below, sequenced in a study of blood T cell repertoires in COVID-19. This table comes from immunoSEQ multiplex PCR, and its TCRdb copy is limited to in-frame clones, with some not included. The repertoire has about 26,000 clones, approximately 87% of them found once; the top ten carry 7.5% to 8%. Input material: peripheral blood. The receptor set was obtained from a human donor in a cohort sampled during active COVID-19.

This clone appeared a single time. V is TRBV6-5 and J is TRBJ1-2; perhaps TRBD1 as D (5 bases). Germline values: CDR1 MNHEY, CDR2 SVGAGI. Deletions cut 7 bases from V and 2 bases from J, with 14 bases between. CDR3 length: 14 amino acids. CDR3: CASIQREGNYGYTF. CDR3 nucleotide sequence: TGTGCCAGCATTCAACGGGAGGGGAACTATGGCTACACCTTC.

This chain connects TRBV7-2 to TRBJ2-7; D perhaps matches TRBD2 (6 bases). V lost 5 bases to trimming and J lost 2 bases, with 16 bases between them. The CDR3 is 15 residues long. CDR1 and CDR2 from the germline V gene are SGHTA and FQGNSA. CDR3 nucleotide sequence: TGTGCCAGCAGCCTGCGGGAAACTGGGACCTACGAGCAGTACTTC. Protein sequence: CASSLRETGTYEQYF. Supplemented by reference TRBV7-2 and TRBJ2-7, the full variable domain reads GAGVSQSPSNKVTEKGKDVELRCDPISGHTALYWYRQSLGQGLEFLIYFQGNSAPDKSGLPSDRFSAERTGGSVSTLTIQRTQQEDSAVYLCASSLRETGTYEQYFGPGTRLTVT.

This sequence joins TRBV15 and TRBJ2-3; D may be TRBD1 (6 bases). The CDR3 has 15 residues. Trimming pared 5 bases from V and 2 bases from J, leaving 14 bases between. The germline gives CDR1 LNHNV, CDR2 YYDKDF (reference sequence). The CDR3 coding sequence is TGTGCCACCAGCTCACCAGGACAGAACACAGATACGCAGTATTTT. This codes for CATSSPGQNTDTQYF.

This clone has only one observation. The genes are TRBV4-3 and TRBJ2-1, with 8 positions matching TRBD2. The CDR3 contains 16 residues. Losses at the gene ends were 1 base for V and 10 bases for J; bases not matched to a gene: 12. Looked up from germline, CDR1 is LGHNA and CDR2 is YSLEER. CDR3 DNA sequence: TGCGCCAGCAGCCAAGTGATGGCGGGAGGCGTCAAAGAGCAGTTCTTC. This translates into CASSQVMAGGVKEQFF.

The chain uses TRBV28 and TRBJ2-1; D perhaps matches TRBD1 (6 bases). Trimming stripped 4 bases from V and 9 bases from J, with 7 bases between. The CDR3 totals 11 residues. Germline lookup yields CDR1 MDHEN and CDR2 SYDVKM. This CDR3 is CASSYRAEQFF. The CDR3 DNA reads TGTGCCAGCAGTTACAGGGCTGAGCAGTTCTTC.

V and J are TRBV28 and TRBJ1-4; D might be TRBD1 (5 bases). Per germline, CDR1 MDHEN and CDR2 SYDVKM. V lost 4 bases and J lost 7, with 13 bases in between. The CDR3 length is 14 residues. In DNA form, the CDR3 reads TGTGCCAGCAGTTCATGGCAGGGAGGTGAAAAACTGTTTTTT. It specifies CASSSWQGGEKLFF.

The chain recombines TRBV3-1 (or the pseudogene TRBV3-2) with TRBJ1-5; D gene uncertain. Between the trimmed V and J ends, which lost 4 bases and 4 bases, there was a span of 11 bases. Per the germline V gene, CDR1 is LGHDT and CDR2 is YNNKEL (reference sequence). This CDR3 region has 14 residues. CDR3: CASSPGMLNQPQHF. For the CDR3, the DNA is TGTGCCAGCAGCCCAGGAATGTTGAATCAGCCCCAGCATTTT.

The chain carries TRBV11-2 and TRBJ2-1; 8 bases align to TRBD2. The germline CDR1 and CDR2 sequences are SGHAT and FQNNGV. This CDR3 is built from 20 residues. V lost 0 bases to trimming and J lost 2 bases; unmatched junction nucleotides: 15. CDR3 loop: CASSLDKGRIAGLAYNEQFF. Here the CDR3 DNA reads TGTGCCAGCAGCTTAGATAAGGGGAGAATAGCGGGACTCGCCTACAATGAGCAGTTCTTC.

This clone has only one observation. The chain recombines TRBV19 with TRBJ1-3; D is unresolved. Trimming removed 1 base from V and 0 bases from J, with 7 bases in between. This CDR3 spans 15 amino acids. Germline assignment: CDR1 LNHDA and CDR2 SQIVND (reference sequence). This CDR3 reads CASSIGGSSGNTIYF. In DNA, the CDR3 is TGTGCCAGTAGTATAGGTGGCAGCTCTGGAAACACCATATATTTT. Together with reference TRBV19 and TRBJ1-3, the CDR3 gives the full variable domain: DGGITQSPKYLFRKEGQNVTLSCEQNLNHDAMYWYRQDPGQGLRLIYYSQIVNDFQKGDIAEGYSVSREKKESFPLTVTSAQKNPTAFYLCASSIGGSSGNTIYFGEGSWLTVV.

The rearrangement links TRBV7-2 to TRBJ2-1; TRBD2 matches at 7 bases. Germline CDR1 and CDR2: SGHTA and FQGNSA. The CDR3 is made up of 17 amino acids. With 0 bases clipped from V and 7 bases from J, the junction kept 12 bases outside the gene matches. CDR3 region: CASSLAPGGRAGNEQFF. In DNA, the CDR3 is TGTGCCAGCAGCTTAGCCCCTGGGGGGAGGGCCGGTAATGAGCAGTTCTTC.

The chain joins TRBV24-1 to TRBJ1-2, with D possibly matching TRBD1 (5 bases). Per the germline V gene, CDR1 is KGHDR and CDR2 is SFDVKD. The CDR3 has 15 amino acids. Trimming took 1 base from V and 2 from J, leaving 10 bases between them. The DNA for the CDR3 is TGTGCCACCAGTGATTTAAAGACAGCCAACTATGGCTACACCTTC. Translated, it gives CATSDLKTANYGYTF.

The V gene is TRBV5-6, the J gene TRBJ1-2; 8 bases line up with TRBD1. The CDR3 has 13 amino acids. J lost 4 bases, V lost 4 bases, and 3 bases had no gene match. CDR1 is SGHDT and CDR2 is YYEEEE in the germline V gene. The CDR3 protein is CASSPDRVYGYTF. The CDR3 coding sequence is TGTGCCAGCAGCCCGGACAGGGTCTATGGCTACACCTTC. Full variable domain (remainder filled in from reference TRBV5-6 and TRBJ1-2): DAGVTQSPTHLIKTRGQQVTLRCSPKSGHDTVSWYQQALGQGPQFIFQYYEEEERQRGNFPDRFSGHQFPNYSSELNVNALLLGDSALYLCASSPDRVYGYTFGSGTRLTVV.

This chain links TRBV3-1 (or the pseudogene TRBV3-2) with TRBJ1-6, with D maybe TRBD1 (6 bases). The CDR3 length is 15 residues. CDR1 LGHDT and CDR2 YNNKEL come from the germline V gene (reference sequence). V lost 4 bases and J 5 bases, leaving 12 bases between the germline ends. CDR3 in DNA: TGTGCCAGCAGCCTCCAGACAGGAAATAATTCACCCCTCCACTTT. Translation: CASSLQTGNNSPLHF.

CDR3 sequence: CASSSAGGSNYGYTF. CDR3 nucleotides: TGTGCCAGTAGTTCGGCGGGTGGAAGTAACTATGGCTACACCTTC. The chain combines TRBV19 with TRBJ1-2; D is unclear. The CDR3 has 15 residues. The ends were cut back, 5 bases at V and 1 base at J, with 14 bases in the middle. From germline, CDR1 is LNHDA and CDR2 SQIVND (reference sequence).

The V and J genes are TRBV19 and TRBJ1-2, with 9 bases aligning to TRBD1. This CDR3 contains 14 residues. Trimming at V came to 5 bases and at J to 3 bases, leaving 4 bases not matched to a gene. The germline V gene encodes CDR1 LNHDA and CDR2 SQIVND (reference sequence). In nucleotides, the CDR3 is TGTGCCAGTAGTTTCCGGGACAGGGACTATGGCTACACCTTC. Amino acids: CASSFRDRDYGYTF.

This chain connects TRBV27 to TRBJ2-7; the match to TRBD2 covers 10 bases. There are 15 residues in the CDR3. V lost 2 bases and J lost 4; bases outside the gene matches: 5. In germline, CDR1 is MNHEY, CDR2 SMNVEV (reference sequence). CDR3 nucleotide sequence: TGTGCCAGCAGTTTAAGGTCTAGCGGGAGTTACGAGCAGTACTTC. It translates to CASSLRSSGSYEQYF.

The chain uses TRBV5-4 and TRBJ2-2, with 7 bases that match TRBD2. The CDR3 covers 14 residues. Germline V CDR1 and CDR2: SGHNT, YYREEE (reference sequence). V shed 6 bases and J 5 bases; nucleotides not matched to a gene: 7. Written as DNA, the CDR3 is TGTGCCAGCACATCGGGGGGAGGAACCGGGGAGCTGTTTTTT. Translating gives CASTSGGGTGELFF. Full variable domain (remainder filled in from reference TRBV5-4 and TRBJ2-2): ETGVTQSPTHLIKTRGQQVTLRCSSQSGHNTVSWYQQALGQGPQFIFQYYREEENGRGNFPPRFSGLQFPNYSSELNVNALELDDSALYLCASTSGGGTGELFFGEGSRLTVL.

The chain combines TRBV7-8 with TRBJ1-1; D not certain. Trimming took off 5 bases at V and 1 base at J, with 11 bases between the two ends. The CDR3 runs 14 residues. CDR1 and CDR2 (germline): SGHVS, FQNEAQ. The CDR3 spells CASSTSRKNTEAFF. For the CDR3, the DNA is TGTGCCAGCAGCACGTCGAGAAAGAACACTGAAGCTTTCTTT.

The chain links TRBV29-1 to TRBJ1-5, with unresolved D. The V and J ends lost 4 bases and 3 bases respectively, with 10 bases between them. Germline-derived CDR1 and CDR2 are SQVTM and ANQGSEA. The CDR3 extends over 13 amino acids. The CDR3 DNA sequence: TGCAGCGTTGGTTACAGTCTCAATCAGCCCCAGCATTTT. This translates into CSVGYSLNQPQHF.

V is TRBV7-2 and J is TRBJ1-5; D uncertain. V was cut by 1 base and J by 2 bases, with 9 bases left in between. This CDR3 is 15 amino acids long. CDR1 SGHTA and CDR2 FQGNSA come from the germline V gene. CDR3 sequence: CASSLVTRGNQPQHF. DNA for the CDR3: TGTGCCAGCAGCTTAGTTACTCGGGGCAATCAGCCCCAGCATTTT. The full variable domain, rest sourced from reference TRBV7-2 and TRBJ1-5, is GAGVSQSPSNKVTEKGKDVELRCDPISGHTALYWYRQSLGQGLEFLIYFQGNSAPDKSGLPSDRFSAERTGGSVSTLTIQRTQQEDSAVYLCASSLVTRGNQPQHFGDGTRLSIL.

The genes are TRBV11-2 and TRBJ2-5, with a weak D call TRBD2 (5 bases). Trimming pared 5 bases from V and 4 bases from J, leaving 17 bases between. In germline, CDR1 is SGHAT, CDR2 FQNNGV. The CDR3 spans 15 residues. The CDR3 sequence is CASSTRSGNRETQYF. DNA for the CDR3: TGTGCCAGCAGCACTCGATCCGGGAATAGAGAGACCCAGTACTTC.